This T cell receptor (beta chain) was captured in a study of CD8 T cells in ankylosing spondylitis. The study, taken as a whole, reports: Blood from ankylosing spondylitis patients appeared to carry a characteristic roughly eight-variant TCR beta motif.

The germline V gene encodes CDR1 SGHVS and CDR2 FNYEAQ. The ends were cut back, 0 bases at V and 0 bases at J, with 6 bases in the middle. The CDR3 runs to 15 residues. MiXCR, run by TCRdb on the 5' RACE reads, gives a single entry per CDR3 protein. The table has about 500,000 distinct CDR3 sequences, less than 6% seen once. In regard to this clonotype: Antigen unknown.

The sequence was collected from a male donor with ankylosing spondylitis. The chain couples TRBV7-6 to TRBJ2-1, with unresolved D. The sample taken for sequencing was blood, either unsorted or a sorted T cell fraction (not recorded which). The CDR3 sequence is CASSLALRSYNEQFF. In nucleotides, the CDR3 is TGTGCCAGCAGCTTAGCGCTGCGCTCCTACAATGAGCAGTTCTTC.